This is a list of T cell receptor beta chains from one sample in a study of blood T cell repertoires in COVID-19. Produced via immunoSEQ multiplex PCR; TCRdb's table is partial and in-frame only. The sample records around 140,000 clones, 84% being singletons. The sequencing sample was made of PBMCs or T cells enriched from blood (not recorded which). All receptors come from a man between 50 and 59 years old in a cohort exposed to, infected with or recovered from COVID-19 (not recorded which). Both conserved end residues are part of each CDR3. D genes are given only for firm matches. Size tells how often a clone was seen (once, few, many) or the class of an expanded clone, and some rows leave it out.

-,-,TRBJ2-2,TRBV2,TGTGCCACCCAGGAAGCGAACACCGGGGAGCTGTTTTTT,CATQEANTGELFF
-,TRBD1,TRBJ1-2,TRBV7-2,TGTGCCAGCAGCTTAGTGACAGGGCTTCTAGCTAACTATGGCTACACCTTC,CASSLVTGLLANYGYTF
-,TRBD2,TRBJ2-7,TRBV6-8,TGTGCCAGCACCCTGGGATTAGCGGGAGGATGTTACGAGCAGTACTTC,CASTLGLAGGCYEQYF
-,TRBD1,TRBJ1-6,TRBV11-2,TGTGCCAGCAGCTTAGATGGACAGGGTGGAAGGTATAATTCACCCCTCCACTTT,CASSLDGQGGRYNSPLHF
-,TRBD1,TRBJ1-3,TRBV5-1,TGCGCCAGCAGTCCGGGACAGGGCCTTGGAAACACCATATATTTT,CASSPGQGLGNTIYF
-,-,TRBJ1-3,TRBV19,TGTGCCAGTAGTATAGCCGGCGGCTCTGGAAACACCATATATTTT,CASSIAGGSGNTIYF
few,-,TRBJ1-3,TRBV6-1,TGTGCCAGCAGTGAAAAGGAGAGGTCGAGCTCTGGAAACACCATATATTTT,CASSEKERSSSGNTIYF
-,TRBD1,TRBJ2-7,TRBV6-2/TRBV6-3,TGTGCCAGCAGTCGGACAGGGGGCAGGAGTGAGCAGTACTTC,CASSRTGGRSEQYF
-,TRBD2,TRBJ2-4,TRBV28,TGTGCCAGCAGTTTATGGGGGCAGACTAGCGGGAGTGCCAAAAACATTCAGTACTTC,CASSLWGQTSGSAKNIQYF
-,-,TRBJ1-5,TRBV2,TGTGCCAGCAGTCAATCCCACGGTGGGCCCCAGCATTTT,CASSQSHGGPQHF
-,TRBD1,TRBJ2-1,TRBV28,TGTGCCAGCAGACCGGGACAGGTGGTGAGCTCCTACAATGAGCAGTTCTTC,CASRPGQVVSSYNEQFF
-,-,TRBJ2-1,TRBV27,TGTGCCAGCAGTTTATGGGGGAGGAGCGACGAGCAGTTCTTC,CASSLWGRSDEQFF
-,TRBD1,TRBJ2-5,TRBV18,TGTGCCAGCTCCCGGGACAGACAAGAGACCCAGTACTTC,CASSRDRQETQYF
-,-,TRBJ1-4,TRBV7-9,TGTGCCAGCAGCTTAGGGACAGCCCCGGGTCAGGAAAAACTGTTTTTT,CASSLGTAPGQEKLFF
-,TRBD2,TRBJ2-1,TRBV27,TGTGCCAGCAGTTTCACTAGCGGGGGTGGGAATGAGCAGTTCTTC,CASSFTSGGGNEQFF
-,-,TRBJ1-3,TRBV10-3,TGTGCCATCAGCGAGAGGAGCTCTGGAAACACCATATATTTT,CAISERSSGNTIYF
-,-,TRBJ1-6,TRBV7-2,TGTGCCAGCAGCTTCCCTAGGTCACCCCTCCACTTT,CASSFPRSPLHF
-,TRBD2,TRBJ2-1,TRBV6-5,TGTGCCAGCAGGATACTAGCGGGGGGCTACAATGAGCAGTTCTTC,CASRILAGGYNEQFF
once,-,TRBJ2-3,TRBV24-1,TGTGCCACCAGCGGGAGACCTAGCACAGATACGCAGTATTTT,CATSGRPSTDTQYF
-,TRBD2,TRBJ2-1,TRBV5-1,TGCGCCAGCAGCCGCGGACTAGCCGACAATGAGCAGTTCTTC,CASSRGLADNEQFF
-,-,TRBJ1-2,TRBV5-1,TGCGCCAGCAGCTTGGACAGTATCGGCTACACCTTC,CASSLDSIGYTF
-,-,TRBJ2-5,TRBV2,TGTGCCAGCATCTCCAACCCCGCGGAGACCCAGTACTTC,CASISNPAETQYF
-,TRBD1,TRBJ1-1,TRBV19,TGTGCCAGTAGCTCGGGACAGATGAACACTGAAGCTTTCTTT,CASSSGQMNTEAFF
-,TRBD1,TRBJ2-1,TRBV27,TGTGCCAGCAGTTTAGGACAGGGTCGCTACAATGAGCAGTTCTTC,CASSLGQGRYNEQFF
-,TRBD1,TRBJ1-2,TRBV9,TGTGCCAGCAGCGCTGGGGGACAGGTGTTTAACTATGGCTACACCTTC,CASSAGGQVFNYGYTF
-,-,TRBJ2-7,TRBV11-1,TGTGCCAGCAGCTTCAATTCCGGTAACTACGAGCAGTACTTC,CASSFNSGNYEQYF
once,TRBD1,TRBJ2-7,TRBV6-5,TGTGCCAGCAGGCCATCGGGACAGGGGAACTACGAGCAGTACTTC,CASRPSGQGNYEQYF